These 7 T cell receptor beta chains originate from one sample sequenced in a study of T cell responses to AZD1222 COVID-19 vaccine. Clones were read by immunoSEQ multiplex PCR, and TCRdb kept only the in-frame ones, dropping some. Of approximately 100,000 clones in the sample, around 91% were seen once. Sequencing was performed on peripheral blood, taken 28 days after the second AZD1222 dose. The receptors come from an adult who received the AZD1222 COVID-19 vaccine.

The rearrangement links TRBV5-1 to TRBJ2-7, with TRBD2 as a possible D gene (5 bases). The germline V gene encodes CDR1 SGHRS and CDR2 YFSETQ. The CDR3 covers 14 residues. The V end was cut by 4 bases, the J end by 3 bases, with 14 bases between. As DNA, the CDR3 is TGCGCCAGCAGCCTAGAGGGTTCCGGCTACGAGCAGTACTTC. Translating gives CASSLEGSGYEQYF.

J is TRBJ1-1 and V is TRBV11-2; no reliable D call. V was pared by 1 base and J by 3 bases, with 9 bases between. The CDR3 covers 14 residues. Germline CDR1 SGHAT, CDR2 FQNNGV. The DNA of the CDR3 is TGTGCCAGCAGCTTAGGGGTCGCAGACACTGAAGCTTTCTTT. Translating it yields CASSLGVADTEAFF.

Notes on this clone: A read error may produce the germline difference seen at one junction end. This chain uses TRBV6-5 with TRBJ1-6; no clear D. This CDR3 has 14 residues. Germline assignment: CDR1 MNHEY and CDR2 SVGAGI. The CDR3: CASIYSSYNSPLHF. Here the CDR3 DNA reads TGTGCCAGCATTTACAGCTCCTATAATTCACCCCTCCACTTT.

The chain recombines TRBV11-2 with TRBJ2-1; D is ambiguous. CDR1 is SGHAT and CDR2 is FQNNGV in the germline V gene. This CDR3 region has 12 residues. V lost 0 bases to trimming and J lost 5 bases, with 2 bases between them. The CDR3 loop reads CASSLDDNEQFF. The CDR3 bases are TGTGCCAGCAGCTTAGACGACAATGAGCAGTTCTTC.

The V call is TRBV29-1, the J call TRBJ1-2; D is uncertain. V gave up 3 bases and J gave up 5 bases, with 19 bases separating them. From germline, CDR1 is SQVTM and CDR2 ANQGSEA. CDR3 length: 15 amino acids. The CDR3 DNA reads as TGCAGCGTTGATGCGGAATCGCAGCCTGAGTATGGCTACACCTTC. Protein sequence: CSVDAESQPEYGYTF.

This rearrangement joins TRBV29-1 to TRBJ1-1; D might be TRBD1 (5 bases). Deletions cut 6 bases from V and 4 bases from J, with 12 bases between. This CDR3 has 12 amino acids. CDR1 is SQVTM, CDR2 ANQGSEA, per germline. CDR3 nucleotides: TGCAGCGTCACGGGGGACCTCACTGAAGCTTTCTTT. Translating gives CSVTGDLTEAFF.

The chain employs TRBV6-5 and TRBJ2-7; D uncertain. Germline V gene sequence: CDR1 MNHEY, CDR2 SVGAGI. V was shortened by 5 bases and J by 0 bases, with 8 bases between the two germline ends. The CDR3 covers 13 residues. DNA for the CDR3: TGTGCCAGCAGTCCCCAAATCTCCTACGAGCAGTACTTC. It encodes CASSPQISYEQYF.